Following are 5 T cell receptor beta chains from one sample sequenced in a study of blood T cell repertoires in COVID-19. TCRdb's table, derived via immunoSEQ multiplex PCR, lists solely in-frame clones and lacks some. The profile shows approximately 190,000 clones, roughly 84% of them singletons. Sequences were obtained from PBMCs or T cells enriched from blood (not recorded which). All receptors come from a woman aged 30 to 39 who had been exposed to COVID-19.

The chain recombines TRBV30 with TRBJ2-7, with 9 bases matching TRBD1. This CDR3 contains 13 residues. Germline trimming cut 5 bases from V and 5 bases from J; bases unmatched to any gene: 7. Germline lookup yields CDR1 GTSNPN and CDR2 SVGIG (reference sequence). CDR3: CAWAGTGWNEQYF. The CDR3 DNA follows: TGTGCCTGGGCCGGGACAGGGTGGAACGAGCAGTACTTC.

Concerning this clone: A read error may produce the germline difference seen at one junction end. The chain links TRBV10-3 to TRBJ2-5; TRBD1 matches 7 bases. The length of the CDR3 is 14 residues. Germline V gene data show CDR1 as ENHRY and CDR2 as SYGVKD. Here the CDR3 reads CAISQSGQQETQYF. CDR3 in DNA: TGTGCCATCAGTCAGTCGGGACAGCAAGAGACCCAGTACTTC.

The chain combines TRBV3-1 (or the pseudogene TRBV3-2) with TRBJ1-1, with 8 positions matching TRBD1. CDR3 length: 13 amino acids. The ends lost 4 bases at V and 4 bases at J; junction bases unmatched: 2. Germline values: CDR1 LGHDT, CDR2 YNNKEL (reference sequence). CDR3 residues: CASSPGGGTEAFF. CDR3 sequence (DNA): TGTGCCAGCAGCCCAGGGGGCGGCACTGAAGCTTTCTTT.

The V gene is TRBV16, the J gene TRBJ2-3, with a weak D call TRBD2 (5 bases). Germline CDR1 and CDR2: KGHSY and FQNENV. Trimming cost V 4 bases and J 6 bases, with 14 bases left between them. The CDR3 contains 14 residues. The CDR3 reads CASSPLGVTDTQYF. CDR3 coding DNA: TGTGCCAGCAGCCCCCTCGGGGTCACGGATACGCAGTATTTT.

This clone was recorded only once. V and J are TRBV19 and TRBJ2-3; D ambiguous. CDR1 is LNHDA and CDR2 is SQIVND in the germline V gene (reference sequence). Between the trimmed V and J ends, which lost 8 bases and 5 bases, there was a span of 8 bases. This CDR3 is 11 amino acids long. The CDR3, as DNA: TGTGCCAGTGCGATTGAAGATACGCAGTATTTT. This encodes CASAIEDTQYF.